The next 6 T cell receptor beta chains were all read from a single sample in a study of graft-versus-host responses after intestinal transplantation. The protocol was immunoSEQ multiplex PCR, while the TCRdb copy is restricted to in-frame clones and leaves out a portion. The sample gives under 65,000 clones, roughly 93% of which show up once; 0.38% is in the top ten. For these receptors, no antigen is known. The source material was unstimulated CD4+ T cells sorted from spleen or lymph node cells, sampled before transplant. All receptors come from a human donor who was the organ donor for an intestinal transplant.

This CDR3 reads CASSRGAPYNEQFF. As DNA, the CDR3 is TGTGCCAGCAGCCGGGGGGCCCCCTACAATGAGCAGTTCTTC. This rearrangement joins TRBV7-2 to TRBJ2-1; TRBD2 might be the D (7 bases). V dropped 5 bases and J dropped 2 bases, with 10 bases sitting between them. The CDR3 extends over 14 amino acids. CDR1 is SGHTA, CDR2 FQGNSA, per germline.

The rearrangement joins TRBV5-1 to TRBJ1-6; D is uncertain. Germline-derived CDR1 and CDR2 are SGHRS and YFSETQ. This CDR3 region has 13 residues. Trimming took 2 bases from V and 10 from J, leaving 10 bases between them. The CDR3 coding sequence is TGCGCCAGCAGCTTAGCAGGAGAATCACCCCTCCACTTT. Translated, it gives CASSLAGESPLHF. The whole variable domain, remainder taken from reference TRBV5-1 and TRBJ1-6, is KAGVTQTPRYLIKTRGQQVTLSCSPISGHRSVSWYQQTPGQGLQFLFEYFSETQRNKGNFPGRFSGRQFSNSRSEMNVSTLELGDSALYLCASSLAGESPLHFGNGTRLTVT.

The chain carries TRBV4-2 and TRBJ2-2, with D maybe TRBD2 (5 bases). The CDR3 contains 17 residues. The V gene's germline CDR1 is LGHNA and CDR2 YNFKEQ. Trimming left V 1 base short and J 4 bases short, with 16 bases between. The CDR3 sequence: CASSQGGRSGGTGELFF. Written as DNA, the CDR3 is TGTGCCAGCAGCCAAGGAGGCCGCAGCGGAGGCACCGGGGAGCTGTTTTTT.

This clone came up once. One end of the junction fails to match germline, which may point to a read error. The gene calls are TRBV7-9 and TRBJ2-1; D not resolved. CDR1 is SEHNR and CDR2 is FQNEAQ in the germline V gene (reference sequence). CDR3 length equals 11 residues. Here the CDR3 reads CASSSNNEQFF. As DNA, the CDR3 is TGTGCCAGCAGCTCCAACAATGAGCAGTTCTTC.

The chain combines TRBV5-1 with TRBJ1-3; D might be TRBD1 (5 bases). This CDR3 has 14 residues. Trimming removed 3 bases from V and 0 bases from J, with 7 bases in between. Per the germline V gene, CDR1 is SGHRS and CDR2 is YFSETQ. The CDR3 DNA sequence: TGCGCCAGCAGCTGGGGCCTCTCTGGAAACACCATATATTTT. Amino acid sequence: CASSWGLSGNTIYF.

This sequence joins TRBV2 and TRBJ2-5; 8 bases align to TRBD2. The germline CDR1 and CDR2 sequences are SNHLY and FYNNEI. This CDR3 has 14 residues. V was pared by 8 bases and J by 7 bases, with 12 bases of the junction left unmatched. CDR3 nucleotides: TGTGCCAGCTCCCCACAGCGGGGGTTTGGGACCCAGTACTTC. Protein sequence: CASSPQRGFGTQYF.